This TCR beta chain appears in the sequencing data of a study of blood T cell repertoires in COVID-19. Study details: Sites in the United States, Italy and Spain provided acute and convalescent COVID-19 samples. PBMCs, B-cell-depleted T cells, or T cells were the source of the cDNA or gDNA that made up the material.

Authors' data handling: The authors estimated nucleated cell counts from reference gene primer amplification. TCRdb's table, derived via immunoSEQ multiplex PCR, lists solely in-frame clones and lacks some. The V and J calls and the clone size are those of that table, but D and trimming were determined from the DNA. The sample records about 250,000 clones, 70% to 85% being singletons. The junction had 4 bases not matched to a gene; V was cut back by 7 bases and J by 0 bases. This CDR3 has 14 amino acids. Germline CDR1 reads SGHNT; CDR2 reads YYREEE (reference sequence). The clonotype was recovered from a woman over 75 with active or convalescent COVID-19. Sequencing was performed on peripheral blood. The chain is built from TRBV5-4 and TRBJ1-3, with TRBD1 matching 7 bases. In DNA, the CDR3 is TGTGCCAGCGGACAGGAGAGCTCTGGAAACACCATATATTTT. Translation: CASGQESSGNTIYF.